These 29 T cell receptor beta chains were sequenced from one sample in a study of cytomegalovirus exposure and HLA in healthy donors. In the PCR, 60 Vbeta and 13 Jbeta primers were used. Profiled with immunoSEQ multiplex PCR; TCRdb holds only in-frame clones, not every one. The specimen's table records roughly 64,000 clones. The sequencing sample was made of PBMCs. The receptors come from a young woman in good health and CMV-seronegative.

This rearrangement joins TRBV30 to TRBJ2-7, with TRBD1 identical over 10 bases. Germline loops: CDR1 GTSNPN, CDR2 SVGIG (reference sequence). The CDR3 consists of 15 residues. The junction had 13 bases not matched to a gene; V was cut back by 2 bases and J by 9 bases. As DNA, the CDR3 is TGTGCCTGGAGTTACCGGGACAGGGGCCTCCCGGGGCAGTACTTC. This codes for CAWSYRDRGLPGQYF.

This sequence joins TRBV28 and TRBJ2-7; 11 bases are a match to TRBD1. Germline CDR1 and CDR2: MDHEN and SYDVKM. The CDR3 sequence is 13 residues long. The V and J ends lost 6 bases and 5 bases, in that order; junction bases with no gene match: 3. Here the CDR3 DNA reads TGTGCCAGCAGGGGACAGGGGGACAACGAGCAGTACTTC. Amino acid sequence: CASRGQGDNEQYF.

This chain uses TRBV28 with TRBJ1-6; perhaps TRBD1 as D (6 bases). In germline, CDR1 is MDHEN, CDR2 SYDVKM. The V end was cut by 6 bases, the J end by 10 bases, with 10 bases between. This CDR3 comprises 12 residues. CDR3 nucleotides: TGTGCCAGCAGATTGGGGGCCTCACCCCTCCACTTT. It codes for CASRLGASPLHF. Based on the CDR3 plus reference TRBV28 and TRBJ1-6, the full variable domain is DVKVTQSSRYLVKRTGEKVFLECVQDMDHENMFWYRQDPGLGLRLIYFSYDVKMKEKGDIPEGYSVSREKKERFSLILESASTNQTSMYLCASRLGASPLHFGNGTRLTVT.

V and J are TRBV9 and TRBJ1-1; D not resolved. Trimming cost V 4 bases and J 0 bases, with 16 bases left between them. The CDR3 is 16 amino acids. Germline V CDR1 and CDR2: SGDLS, YYNGEE. CDR3 nucleotide sequence: TGTGCCAGCAGCACCCACCAAGAGGGATTGAACACTGAAGCTTTCTTT. Translated: CASSTHQEGLNTEAFF.

The chain recombines TRBV7-9 with TRBJ2-1, with 7 bases identical to TRBD1. Per germline, CDR1 SEHNR and CDR2 FQNEAQ (reference sequence). The J segment lost 4 bases and the V segment lost 2 bases, leaving 8 bases of the junction unmatched. The CDR3 totals 16 residues. The CDR3 nucleotides are TGTGCCAGCAGCTTATCTCGACAGGGCTCATACAATGAGCAGTTCTTC. Translation gives CASSLSRQGSYNEQFF.

The J gene is TRBJ1-3, the V gene TRBV30; a weak D match, TRBD1 (6 bases). This CDR3 is 17 amino acids long. The V gene's germline CDR1 is GTSNPN and CDR2 SVGIG (reference sequence). V was trimmed by 5 bases and J by 0 bases, leaving 20 bases between them. CDR3 DNA sequence: TGTGCCTGGTACCCAAGACAGGCGAGAAACTCTGGAAACACCATATATTTT. This sequence encodes CAWYPRQARNSGNTIYF.

V is TRBV6-5 and J is TRBJ2-3; tentative D call: TRBD2 (5 bases). Looked up from germline, CDR1 is MNHEY and CDR2 is SVGAGI. The CDR3 length is 14 residues. V was pared by 6 bases and J by 4 bases, with 14 bases between. The CDR3 DNA sequence: TGTGCCAGCAGCCCCCAGGACTCCGCAGATACGCAGTATTTT. Its translation is CASSPQDSADTQYF.

The chain links TRBV5-1 to TRBJ2-2; TRBD1 might be the D (5 bases). The CDR3 spans 14 residues. Trimming shortened V by 4 bases and J by 1 base, and 8 bases separated the two germline ends. CDR1 SGHRS and CDR2 YFSETQ come from the germline V gene. CDR3 nucleotide sequence: TGCGCCAGCAGCCCCGGACAGAACACCGGGGAGCTGTTTTTT. Encoded protein: CASSPGQNTGELFF.

The chain links TRBV11-1 to TRBJ2-7; D gene unclear. Germline V gene data show CDR1 as SGHAT and CDR2 as FQDESV (reference sequence). The CDR3 runs to 15 residues. Deletions cut 4 bases from V and 1 base from J, with 14 bases between. This CDR3 reads CASSWSRGQSYEQYF. DNA for the CDR3: TGTGCCAGCAGCTGGTCTCGTGGGCAGTCCTACGAGCAGTACTTC. The full variable domain, in which reference TRBV11-1 and TRBJ2-7 provide the parts outside the CDR3, is EAEVAQSPRYKITEKSQAVAFWCDPISGHATLYWYRQILGQGPELLVQFQDESVVDDSQLPKDRFSAERLKGVDSTLKIQPAELGDSAMYLCASSWSRGQSYEQYFGPGTRLTVT.

A remark on this clone: One junction end does not reproduce the germline sequence, and a read error may be involved. V is TRBV7-7 and J is TRBJ1-4; D call uncertain. Germline lookup yields CDR1 SSHAT and CDR2 FNYEAQ (reference sequence). This CDR3 comprises 11 residues. CDR3 nucleotide sequence: TGTGCTAGCAGCTCCACAGAAAAACTGTTTTTT. It specifies CASSSTEKLFF. Variable domain in full (rest from reference TRBV7-7 and TRBJ1-4): GAGVSQSPRYKVTKRGQDVTLRCDPISSHATLYWYQQALGQGPEFLTYFNYEAQPDKSGLPSDRFSAERPEGSISTLTIQRTEQRDSAMYRCASSSTEKLFFGSGTQLSVL.

This chain connects TRBV9 to TRBJ2-1, with D perhaps TRBD2 (5 bases). Between the trimmed V and J ends, which lost 0 bases and 3 bases, there was a span of 13 bases. CDR3 length: 16 residues. Per the germline V gene, CDR1 is SGDLS and CDR2 is YYNGEE. DNA of the CDR3: TGTGCCAGCAGCGTAGAAACGGGAACCAACTACAATGAGCAGTTCTTC. It is translated as CASSVETGTNYNEQFF.

This chain joins TRBV29-1 and TRBJ1-4; D is possibly TRBD1 (6 bases). The length of the CDR3 is 15 residues. Germline lookup yields CDR1 SQVTM and CDR2 ANQGSEA. V shed 4 bases and J shed 0 bases, with 12 bases lying between them. CDR3 sequence (DNA): TGCAGCGTTGCAGGGGACCCTGCAACTAATGAAAAACTGTTTTTT. Translation: CSVAGDPATNEKLFF.

The V and J genes are TRBV6-5 and TRBJ2-7; D may be TRBD1 (7 bases). The V gene's germline CDR1 is MNHEY and CDR2 SVGAGI. Trimming removed 2 bases from V and 3 bases from J, with 14 bases in between. The CDR3 length is 15 residues. The CDR3 spells CASSYGGRGDYEQYF. DNA for the CDR3: TGTGCCAGCAGTTACGGAGGCAGGGGGGACTACGAGCAGTACTTC.

V is TRBV18 and J is TRBJ2-2; a weak D match, TRBD1 (5 bases). The germline V gene has CDR1 KGHSH and CDR2 LQKENI. The CDR3 consists of 15 residues. V was trimmed by 4 bases and J by 1 base, leaving 10 bases between them. CDR3 coding DNA: TGTGCCAGCTCACTTTCCACAGGGAACACCGGGGAGCTGTTTTTT. This encodes CASSLSTGNTGELFF.

This sequence joins TRBV5-1 and TRBJ2-1; D call uncertain. The CDR3 contains 12 residues. Germline values: CDR1 SGHRS, CDR2 YFSETQ. The V gene lost 4 bases and the J gene lost 9 bases, with 11 bases spanning the gap. The CDR3 sequence is CASSGSSGEQFF. The CDR3 DNA reads as TGCGCCAGCAGCGGTAGCTCGGGTGAGCAGTTCTTC.

The V gene is TRBV27, the J gene TRBJ2-7; weak D call: TRBD1 (5 bases). The V gene's germline CDR1 is MNHEY and CDR2 SMNVEV (reference sequence). V dropped 8 bases and J dropped 2 bases, with 13 bases sitting between them. The CDR3 length is 13 residues. The CDR3 here is CASGRDSTYEQYF. The DNA for the CDR3 is TGTGCCAGCGGCCGAGACAGTACCTACGAGCAGTACTTC.

This chain joins TRBV10-3 and TRBJ1-1, with D perhaps TRBD1 (5 bases). V was pared by 6 bases and J by 4 bases, with 12 bases between. The CDR3 totals 13 residues. The germline gives CDR1 ENHRY, CDR2 SYGVKD. In DNA, the CDR3 is TGTGCCATCAGAGCAGGGTCGGGCACTGAAGCTTTCTTT. Amino acid sequence: CAIRAGSGTEAFF.

The chain is built from TRBV6-1 and TRBJ1-2; no firm D call. The CDR3 runs 14 residues. Germline assignment: CDR1 MNHNS and CDR2 SASEGT. The germline V and J ends were trimmed by 1 base and 5 bases, with 11 bases remaining between them. Here the CDR3 reads CASSEGGAKYGYTF. The CDR3 DNA is TGTGCCAGCAGTGAAGGGGGAGCGAAATATGGCTACACCTTC.

V gene TRBV14 combines with J gene TRBJ2-1; the D is unclear. Trimming removed 1 base from V and 4 bases from J, with 14 bases in between. The V gene's germline CDR1 is SGHDN and CDR2 FVKESK. The CDR3 spans 16 residues. CDR3 amino acids: CASSQGLLGPYNEQFF. CDR3 nucleotide sequence: TGTGCCAGCAGCCAAGGACTCCTCGGCCCATACAATGAGCAGTTCTTC.

The rearrangement links TRBV28 to TRBJ1-2; TRBD1 matches 7 bases. V lost 6 bases and J lost 3; bases outside the gene matches: 25. CDR3 length: 20 residues. The V gene's germline CDR1 is MDHEN and CDR2 SYDVKM. CDR3 protein: CASSLQFALIRQGWDYGYTF. The CDR3 bases are TGTGCCAGCAGCCTACAGTTCGCGCTCATAAGACAGGGTTGGGACTATGGCTACACCTTC.

The CDR3 DNA follows: TGTGCCAGCAGTTACTCGAGGAGTTATAGCAATCAGCCCCAGCATTTT. It codes for CASSYSRSYSNQPQHF. This chain joins TRBV6-6 and TRBJ1-5; the D is unclear. CDR3 size: 16 residues. Trimming shortened V by 0 bases and J by 0 bases, and 9 bases separated the two germline ends. The germline V gene encodes CDR1 MNHNY and CDR2 SVGAGI (reference sequence).

The chain recombines TRBV4-2 with TRBJ2-7, with D possibly being TRBD2 (5 bases). This CDR3 region has 15 residues. Between the trimmed V and J ends, which lost 5 bases and 2 bases, there was a span of 16 bases. Per germline, CDR1 LGHNA and CDR2 YNFKEQ. The CDR3 DNA follows: TGTGCCAGCAGCTCCCGGGAAAGGGAAACCTACGAGCAGTACTTC. Its protein is CASSSRERETYEQYF.

The chain combines TRBV19 with TRBJ2-1, with 8 bases aligning to TRBD2. This CDR3 region has 15 residues. Germline trimming cut 3 bases from V and 5 bases from J; bases unmatched to any gene: 6. CDR1 is LNHDA, CDR2 SQIVND, per germline (reference sequence). The CDR3 DNA is TGTGCCAGTAGTATCGGGAGCGGGGGAGACAATGAGCAGTTCTTC. Translation gives CASSIGSGGDNEQFF.

The chain couples TRBV25-1 to TRBJ1-5; 7 bases are shared with TRBD1. Germline V gene data show CDR1 as MGHDK and CDR2 as SYGVNS. The CDR3 has 15 amino acids. Germline trimming cut 5 bases from V and 2 bases from J; bases unmatched to any gene: 6. CDR3 coding DNA: TGTGCCAGCAGTAGGGGTACAGGGGGCAATCAGCCCCAGCATTTT. It codes for CASSRGTGGNQPQHF.

This chain links TRBV2 with TRBJ2-2; tentatively, D is TRBD1 (5 bases). CDR3 length equals 14 residues. Trimming left V 2 bases short and J 4 bases short, with 8 bases between. Germline V gene sequence: CDR1 SNHLY, CDR2 FYNNEI. The CDR3 loop reads CASSEQGSTGELFF. The CDR3 DNA sequence: TGTGCCAGCAGTGAACAGGGTAGCACCGGGGAGCTGTTTTTT.

The chain carries TRBV29-1 and TRBJ2-7; D uncertain. Germline-derived CDR1 and CDR2 are SQVTM and ANQGSEA. The CDR3 has 12 amino acids. V was trimmed by 4 bases and J by 5 bases, leaving 12 bases between them. CDR3 coding DNA: TGCAGCGTTGGAATCAAAGCCGACGAGCAGTACTTC. It specifies CSVGIKADEQYF.

The chain couples TRBV5-1 to TRBJ1-1, with D possibly matching TRBD1 (6 bases). The CDR3 length is 13 residues. V was clipped by 0 bases and J by 3 bases, with 6 bases between them. Germline V CDR1 and CDR2: SGHRS, YFSETQ. Here the CDR3 reads CASSLDRDTEAFF. The CDR3 coding sequence is TGCGCCAGCAGCTTGGACAGGGACACTGAAGCTTTCTTT.

The chain joins TRBV6-5 to TRBJ1-2; 7 nucleotides align to TRBD1. Germline CDR1 reads MNHEY; CDR2 reads SVGAGI. The CDR3 contains 14 residues. Trimming removed 4 bases from V and 4 bases from J; junction bases left unmatched: 6. CDR3 loop: CASSFIGGAYGYTF. CDR3 sequence (DNA): TGTGCCAGCAGTTTCATAGGGGGCGCCTATGGCTACACCTTC.

CDR3 residues: CASRWTSGTYEQYF. CDR3 sequence (DNA): TGTGCCAGCAGGTGGACTAGCGGGACCTACGAGCAGTACTTC. The chain employs TRBV6-1 and TRBJ2-7; 12 nucleotides line up with TRBD2. V shed 6 bases, J shed 2 bases, and the junction held 2 bases outside the gene matches. Germline lookup yields CDR1 MNHNS and CDR2 SASEGT. CDR3 size: 14 residues.